A selection of T cell receptor beta chains follows, all from one sample in a study of T-cell reconstitution after alpha-beta-depleted transplantation in children. TCRdb reprocessed the PCR reads with MiXCR, giving one entry per CDR3 protein. Of a few hundred thousand distinct CDR3 sequences in the sample, around a tenth were seen once. Sequencing was performed on PBMCs from the stem cell graft donor, taken from the stem cell graft. These receptors originate from a human donor who donated a stem cell graft to a child with acute lymphoblastic leukemia. The CDR3 runs from the conserved cysteine through the conserved F or W.

V	J	CDR3
TRBV4-3	TRBJ1-1	CASSQDHVQGFRMLDTEAFF
TRBV15	TRBJ1-1	CATSRSGSWNTEAFF
TRBV10-3	TRBJ1-5	CAISPTGDQPQHF
TRBV5-1	TRBJ2-7	CASSWEGSYEQYF
TRBV29-1	TRBJ1-1	CSVSTGTGGTEAFF
TRBV20-1	TRBJ1-2	CSAREWVTRDGYTF
TRBV18	TRBJ1-1	CASSLTQEGGTEAFF
TRBV5-1	TRBJ2-1	CASSYGTGDVNEQFF
TRBV3-1	TRBJ2-5	CASSQDVGGGETQYF
TRBV12-3/TRBV12-4	TRBJ2-1	CASSGTSGRAHYTEQFF
TRBV27	TRBJ2-5	CASSSTAGDPQETQYF
TRBV5-5	TRBJ1-6	CASSFDAFSLHF
TRBV4-1	TRBJ2-3	CASSQAPGRRSDTQYF
TRBV15	TRBJ1-1	CATSSYDRGLAEAFF